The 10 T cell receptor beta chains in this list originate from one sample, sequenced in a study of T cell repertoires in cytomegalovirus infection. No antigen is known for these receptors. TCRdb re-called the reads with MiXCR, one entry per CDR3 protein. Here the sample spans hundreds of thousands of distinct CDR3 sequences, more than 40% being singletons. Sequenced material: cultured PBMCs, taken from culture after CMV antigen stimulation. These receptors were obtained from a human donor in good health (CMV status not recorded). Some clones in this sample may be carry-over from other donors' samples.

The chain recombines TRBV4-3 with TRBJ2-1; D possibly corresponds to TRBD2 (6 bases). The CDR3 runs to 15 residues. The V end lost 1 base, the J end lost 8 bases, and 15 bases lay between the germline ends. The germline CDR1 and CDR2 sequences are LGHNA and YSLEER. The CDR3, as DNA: TGCGCCAGCAGCCAAGCCCCAACTAGCTTTGATGAGCAGTTCTTC. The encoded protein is CASSQAPTSFDEQFF.

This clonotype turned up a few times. CDR3 sequence reads: CASSGREGGLNTEAFF. CDR3 in DNA: TGTGCCAGCAGCGGGAGGGAGGGGGGACTGAACACTGAAGCTTTCTTT. The V and J genes are TRBV7-8 and TRBJ1-1; maybe TRBD1 (6 bases). The CDR3 contains 16 residues. V was trimmed by 5 bases and J by 0 bases, leaving 16 bases between them. Looked up from germline, CDR1 is SGHVS and CDR2 is FQNEAQ.

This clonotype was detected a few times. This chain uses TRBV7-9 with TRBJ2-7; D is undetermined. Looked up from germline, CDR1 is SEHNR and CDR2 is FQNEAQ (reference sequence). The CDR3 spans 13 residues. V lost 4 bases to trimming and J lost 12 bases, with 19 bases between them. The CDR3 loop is CASSSTRVSLGYF. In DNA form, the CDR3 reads TGTGCCAGCAGCTCTACCCGGGTCTCCCTGGGGTACTTC.

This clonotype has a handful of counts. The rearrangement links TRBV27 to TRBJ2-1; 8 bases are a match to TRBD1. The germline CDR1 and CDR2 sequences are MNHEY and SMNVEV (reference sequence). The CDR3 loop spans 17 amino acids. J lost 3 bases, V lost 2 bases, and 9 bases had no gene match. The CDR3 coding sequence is TGTGCCAGCAGTTTAGTTAGGCAGGGGGCCATCTACAATGAGCAGTTCTTC. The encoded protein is CASSLVRQGAIYNEQFF.

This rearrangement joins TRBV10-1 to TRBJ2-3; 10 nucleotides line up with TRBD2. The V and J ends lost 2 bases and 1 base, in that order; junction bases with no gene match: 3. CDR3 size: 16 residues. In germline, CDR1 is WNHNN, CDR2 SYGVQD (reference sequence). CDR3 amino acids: CASSELAGDRTDTQYF. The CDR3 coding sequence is TGCGCCAGCAGTGAGCTAGCGGGAGACCGCACAGATACGCAGTATTTT.

CDR3: CASSGSRPAGQPQHF. The CDR3 nucleotides read TGTGCCAGCAGTGGATCCAGACCCGCAGGCCAGCCCCAGCATTTT. The chain recombines TRBV6-2 or TRBV6-3 with TRBJ1-5; no clear D gene. The CDR3 spans 15 residues. Germline V gives CDR1 MNHEY, CDR2 SVGEGT. Trimming shortened V by 5 bases and J by 7 bases, and 18 bases separated the two germline ends.

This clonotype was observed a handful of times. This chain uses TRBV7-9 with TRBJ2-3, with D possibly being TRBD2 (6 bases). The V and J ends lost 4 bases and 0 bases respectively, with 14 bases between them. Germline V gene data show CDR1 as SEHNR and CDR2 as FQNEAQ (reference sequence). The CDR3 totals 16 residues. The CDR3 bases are TGTGCCAGCAGCTACCTCCTGGCGGGAAGCACAGATACGCAGTATTTT. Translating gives CASSYLLAGSTDTQYF. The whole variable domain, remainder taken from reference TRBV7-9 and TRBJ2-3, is DTGVSQNPRHKITKRGQNVTFRCDPISEHNRLYWYRQTLGQGPEFLTYFQNEAQLEKSRLLSDRFSAERPKGSFSTLEIQRTEQGDSAMYLCASSYLLAGSTDTQYFGPGTRLTVL.

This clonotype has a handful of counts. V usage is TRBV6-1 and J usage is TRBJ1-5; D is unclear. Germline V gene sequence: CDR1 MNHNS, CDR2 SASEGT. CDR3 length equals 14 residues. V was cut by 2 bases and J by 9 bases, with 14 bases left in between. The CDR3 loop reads CASSETSKRRPQHF. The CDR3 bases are TGTGCCAGCAGTGAAACGTCTAAACGCCGGCCCCAGCATTTT.

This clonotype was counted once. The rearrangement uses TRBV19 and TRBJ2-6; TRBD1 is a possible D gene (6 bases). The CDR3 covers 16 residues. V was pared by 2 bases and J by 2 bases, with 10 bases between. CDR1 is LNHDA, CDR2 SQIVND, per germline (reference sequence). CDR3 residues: CASSILSGAGANVLTF. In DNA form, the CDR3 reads TGTGCCAGTAGTATACTTTCAGGGGCTGGGGCCAACGTCCTGACTTTC.

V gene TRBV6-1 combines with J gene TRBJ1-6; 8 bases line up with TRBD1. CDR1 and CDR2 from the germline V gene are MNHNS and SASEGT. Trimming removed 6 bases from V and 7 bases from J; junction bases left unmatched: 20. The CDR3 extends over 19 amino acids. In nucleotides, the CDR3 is TGTGCCAGCAGCTCGATCCGCTTGCCCACAGGGGGATTAAATTCACCCCTCCACTTT. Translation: CASSSIRLPTGGLNSPLHF.